This entry lists 15 T cell receptor beta chains sequenced from one sample in a study of early T cells in non-severe SARS-CoV-2 infection. TCRdb re-called the 5' RACE reads with MiXCR, one entry per CDR3 protein. The table includes some 67,000 distinct CDR3 sequences, about an eighth detected once. Source material: whole blood. These receptors were obtained from an adult who was a healthcare worker with PCR-confirmed SARS-CoV-2 infection or an uninfected control (not recorded which).

The gene calls are TRBV28 and TRBJ1-2; maybe TRBD1 (5 bases). Germline assignment: CDR1 MDHEN and CDR2 SYDVKM. This CDR3 spans 13 amino acids. Trimming pared 6 bases from V and 4 bases from J, leaving 12 bases between. The CDR3 nucleotides are TGTGCCAGCAGCCGACAGCTGGTCTATGGCTACACCTTC. This sequence encodes CASSRQLVYGYTF.

The chain carries TRBV6-6 and TRBJ2-1; 12 positions agree with TRBD2. Trimming removed 5 bases from V and 2 bases from J; junction bases left unmatched: 7. The germline gives CDR1 MNHNY, CDR2 SVGAGI (reference sequence). The CDR3 has 17 residues. The CDR3 DNA sequence: TGTGCCAGCAGTCTTCGGACTAGCGGGGTTACCTACAATGAGCAGTTCTTC. This encodes CASSLRTSGVTYNEQFF.

The chain has TRBV6-2 or TRBV6-3 and TRBJ1-2, with D uncertain. Trimming stripped 2 bases from V and 4 bases from J, with 8 bases between. CDR1 MNHEY and CDR2 SVGEGT come from the germline V gene. CDR3 length equals 13 residues. In nucleotides, the CDR3 is TGTGCCAGCAGTTACGCCGGGATCTATGGCTACACCTTC. It yields the protein CASSYAGIYGYTF.

This clonotype was detected many times. The rearrangement uses TRBV25-1 and TRBJ1-5; 9 nucleotides match TRBD1. The V segment lost 4 bases and the J segment 5 bases; nucleotides outside the gene matches: 9. The germline V gene encodes CDR1 MGHDK and CDR2 SYGVNS. The CDR3 length is 16 residues. CDR3 bases: TGTGCCAGCAGTGCCCAGGACAGGGGCCCTGATCAGCCCCAGCATTTT. This encodes CASSAQDRGPDQPQHF.

This clonotype was seen ten or more times. The V and J genes are TRBV12-3 or TRBV12-4 and TRBJ1-6, with unresolved D. The CDR3 sequence is 15 residues long. V lost 8 bases and J 0 bases, leaving 11 bases between the germline ends. This CDR3 is CASAFASSYNSPLHF. The CDR3 region has the DNA TGTGCCAGCGCTTTTGCCAGCTCCTATAATTCACCCCTCCACTTT.

This chain links TRBV11-3 with TRBJ2-1; D perhaps matches TRBD2 (6 bases). V lost 1 base, J lost 10 bases, and 11 bases lay in between. The CDR3 extends over 13 amino acids. In germline, CDR1 is SGHNT, CDR2 YENEEA. The CDR3 protein is CASSLGGLGEQFF. CDR3 DNA sequence: TGTGCCAGCAGCTTAGGGGGACTGGGAGAGCAGTTCTTC.

In its sample, this clonotype was seen a few times. The V gene is TRBV12-3 or TRBV12-4, the J gene TRBJ2-7; no clear D. Trimming cost V 5 bases and J 1 base, with 18 bases left between them. CDR3 length: 16 amino acids. The chain's CDR3 is CASSPGPLRRSYEQYF. CDR3 nucleotides: TGTGCCAGCAGTCCCGGGCCCCTTAGAAGATCCTACGAGCAGTACTTC.

This chain joins TRBV5-5 and TRBJ2-1; D possibly uses TRBD1 or TRBD2 (5 bases each). Between the trimmed V and J ends, which lost 0 bases and 4 bases, there was a span of 17 bases. The CDR3 covers 17 residues. Germline CDR1 reads SGHKS; CDR2 reads YYEKEE (reference sequence). CDR3 coding DNA: TGTGCCAGCAGCTTGGGAGTTGGGGGATGGGGTTACAATGAGCAGTTCTTC. Encoded protein: CASSLGVGGWGYNEQFF.

The V gene is TRBV28, the J gene TRBJ1-2; 9 positions agree with TRBD1. V was clipped by 6 bases and J by 7 bases; unmatched bases: 9. CDR3 length: 14 amino acids. Germline V CDR1 and CDR2: MDHEN, SYDVKM. The CDR3: CASRGTGGAGGYTF. The CDR3 region has the DNA TGTGCCAGCAGGGGTACAGGGGGCGCAGGTGGCTACACCTTC.

This clonotype has more than one count but fewer than ten. V and J are TRBV5-4 and TRBJ1-2, with D possibly being TRBD1 (5 bases). This CDR3 has 14 amino acids. Germline assignment: CDR1 SGHNT and CDR2 YYREEE (reference sequence). Trimming left V 4 bases short and J 5 bases short, with 15 bases between. The CDR3 sequence is CASSPRQGMYGYTF. CDR3 DNA sequence: TGTGCCAGCAGCCCCCGGCAGGGCATGTATGGCTACACCTTC.

The chain employs TRBV12-5 and TRBJ2-1; D uncertain. The V end was cut by 7 bases, the J end by 8 bases, with 12 bases between. This CDR3 comprises 12 residues. Germline V CDR1 and CDR2: LGHNT, FRNRAP. DNA for the CDR3: TGTGCTAGTGCCCAGATGATCTATGAGCAGTTCTTC. Its translation: CASAQMIYEQFF. Full variable domain (rest looked up from reference TRBV12-5 and TRBJ2-1): DARVTQTPRHKVTEMGQEVTMRCQPILGHNTVFWYRQTMMQGLELLAYFRNRAPLDDSGMPKDRFSAEMPDATLATLKIQPSEPRDSAVYFCASAQMIYEQFFGPGTRLTVL.

This clonotype is a singleton in its sample. A read error may explain this, as a much larger clone is one base away. The CDR3: CASRRTGSGGNTIYF. The CDR3 nucleotides are TGTGCCAGCAGGCGCACCGGGTCGGGAGGAAACACCATATATTTT. The chain has TRBV6-5 and TRBJ1-3; D unresolved. CDR1 and CDR2 (germline): MNHEY, SVGAGI. The CDR3 has 15 residues. Trimming cost V 6 bases and J 4 bases, with 16 bases left between them.

This clonotype was found a few times. The V and J genes are TRBV7-2 and TRBJ2-3, with TRBD2 matching 11 bases. The CDR3 contains 15 residues. V gave up 5 bases and J gave up 2 bases; unmatched junction bases: 3. Germline V CDR1 and CDR2: SGHTA, FQGNSA. The CDR3 is CASSISGGATDTQYF. DNA for the CDR3: TGTGCCAGCAGCATTAGCGGGGGGGCCACAGATACGCAGTATTTT.

The chain joins TRBV14 to TRBJ1-1, with a weak D call TRBD1 (5 bases). V was pared by 0 bases and J by 0 bases, with 11 bases between. The CDR3 length is 16 residues. CDR1 SGHDN and CDR2 FVKESK come from the germline V gene. The CDR3 spells CASSQDGGGMNTEAFF. CDR3 nucleotides: TGTGCCAGCAGCCAAGATGGGGGGGGTATGAACACTGAAGCTTTCTTT.

This clonotype was observed many times. The CDR3 coding sequence is TGTGCCATCAGACAGGGGTACGTGAACACTGAAGCTTTCTTT. Encoded protein: CAIRQGYVNTEAFF. The chain has TRBV10-3 and TRBJ1-1; 7 positions agree with TRBD1. V lost 6 bases and J lost 0; bases outside the gene matches: 4. Germline V gene sequence: CDR1 ENHRY, CDR2 SYGVKD. The CDR3 has 14 residues.